The clone carrying this T cell receptor beta chain came up many times. Its specificity is not known. TCRdb redid the calling of the RT-PCR reads with MiXCR, one entry per CDR3 protein. In the table there are a few hundred thousand distinct CDR3 sequences, approximately 9.9% of which are singletons. The data were obtained in a study of response to subunit inactivated influenza vaccine. Findings of the study overall: The authors suggested that few new T cells are recruited per seasonal influenza vaccination.

This CDR3 region has 19 residues. Germline V gives CDR1 LNHNV, CDR2 YYDKDF (reference sequence). V was cut by 0 bases and J by 0 bases, with 15 bases left in between. The chain is built from TRBV15 and TRBJ2-6; D not certain. Sequenced material: PBMCs from blood, taken roughly 45 days after vaccination. The TCR comes from a man aged 45-65 years who received an inactivated influenza vaccine. This chain's CDR3 is CATSRDGGTAYSGANVLTF. CDR3 coding DNA: TGTGCCACCAGCAGAGATGGTGGTACAGCCTACTCTGGGGCCAACGTCCTGACTTTC.